This T cell receptor (beta chain) was sequenced for a study of shared clonotypes between healthy human individuals. Study-wide background: CD4 naive and memory got three plates each, CD8 naive two, CD8 memory one. Study-level findings and limits: Unshared clonotypes carried lower generation probabilities than those common to all four donors.

As for this clone: The antigen is undetermined.

Sorted-subset replicate PCR reactions were performed with approximately 200 ng DNA, corresponding to tens of thousands of T cell genomes. Sequenced by immunoSEQ multiplex PCR; TCRdb stores in-frame clones only, minus some. The sample yields about 2.1 million clones, 93% seen once. V lost 5 bases and J lost 8, with 25 bases in between. This CDR3 spans 17 amino acids. The germline V gene has CDR1 LNHNV and CDR2 YYDKDF (reference sequence). It was CD45RO-negative cells, positively selected for CCR7, that made up naive CD8 cells, with terminally differentiated effector memory CD45RA+ cells excluded. The study drew its donors from healthy HIV-negative adults without recent acute infections or vaccinations.

The source material was naive CD8+ T cells from PBMCs. The chain has TRBV15 and TRBJ2-1, with D perhaps matching TRBD1 (6 bases). The sequence was collected from a man younger than 30 in good health. Some clones in this sample may be carry-over from other donors' samples. The CDR3: CATSPRGQGISSDEQFF. CDR3 bases: TGTGCCACCAGCCCCCGCGGCCAGGGGATCAGTTCGGATGAGCAGTTCTTC.